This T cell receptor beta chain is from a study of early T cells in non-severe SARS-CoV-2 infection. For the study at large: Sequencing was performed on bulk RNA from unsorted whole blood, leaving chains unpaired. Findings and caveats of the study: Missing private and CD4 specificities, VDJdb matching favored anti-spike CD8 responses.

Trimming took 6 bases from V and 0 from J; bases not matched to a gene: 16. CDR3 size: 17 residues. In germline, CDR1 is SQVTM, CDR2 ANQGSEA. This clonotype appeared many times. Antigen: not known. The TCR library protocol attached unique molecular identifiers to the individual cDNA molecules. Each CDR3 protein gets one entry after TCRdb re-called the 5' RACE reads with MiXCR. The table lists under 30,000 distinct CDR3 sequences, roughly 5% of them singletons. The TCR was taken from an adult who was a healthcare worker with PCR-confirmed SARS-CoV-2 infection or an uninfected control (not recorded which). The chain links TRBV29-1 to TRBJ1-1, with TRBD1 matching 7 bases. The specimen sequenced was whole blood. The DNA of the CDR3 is TGCAGCGTGGAGAGGGACAGTGGGGTCGAACTGAACACTGAAGCTTTCTTT. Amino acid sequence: CSVERDSGVELNTEAFF.